Detailed here is one TCR beta chain. Its antigen remains unidentified. This specimen comes from a study of PD-1 blockade in classical Hodgkin lymphoma. Study-wide results and caveats: TCR diversity in CD4+, not CD8+, cells rose significantly by C4D1. Repertoire differences lack defined causes, possibly disease activity or prior therapy. When set against healthy donors, newly diagnosed patients were reported to show lower baseline TCR diversity. Anyone who began nivolumab under 1 year after ASCT was excluded.

Autologous stem cell transplantation was followed by relapse in every patient, and brentuximab vedotin exposure varied. Method: immunoSEQ multiplex PCR; TCRdb's copy keeps in-frame clones and lacks some. The sample gives under 80,000 clones, 65% to 75% of which show up once; about 9.1% is in the top ten. The V and J ends lost 1 base and 4 bases respectively, with 11 bases between them. The CDR3 extends over 15 amino acids. Germline loops: CDR1 SGHTA, CDR2 FQGNSA. The starting material was peripheral blood mononuclear cells (PBMCs), obtained before the second cycle of nivolumab. The chain uses TRBV7-2 and TRBJ1-3; D might be TRBD1 (5 bases). This clonotype was sampled from a human donor with classical Hodgkin lymphoma. The CDR3: CASSLVGRVGNTIYF. The DNA of the CDR3 is TGTGCCAGCAGCTTAGTCGGCAGGGTGGGAAACACCATATATTTT.